This T cell receptor beta chain was recovered during a study of response to subunit inactivated influenza vaccine. Study findings and constraints: That few new T cells are recruited by each seasonal influenza vaccination was the authors' suggestion.

With respect to this clonotype: The antigen remains undetermined.

V trimming: 5 bases; J trimming: 11 bases; junction bases outside the gene matches: 8. Germline V CDR1 and CDR2: DFQATT, SNEGSKA (reference sequence). The CDR3 is made up of 13 amino acids. One entry per CDR3 protein, called by TCRdb with MiXCR from the RT-PCR reads. Of 800,000 to 1,000,000 distinct CDR3 sequences listed, over 20% were seen once; the top ten hold roughly 10%. The clonotype was recovered from a man in his forties or fifties who received an inactivated influenza vaccine. Sample: PBMCs from blood, taken 5 days after vaccination. The rearrangement links TRBV20-1 to TRBJ1-6; 8 bases fit TRBD1. The CDR3 protein is CSARRQGKTPLHF. The DNA for the CDR3 is TGCAGTGCTCGTAGACAGGGGAAAACACCCCTCCACTTT.